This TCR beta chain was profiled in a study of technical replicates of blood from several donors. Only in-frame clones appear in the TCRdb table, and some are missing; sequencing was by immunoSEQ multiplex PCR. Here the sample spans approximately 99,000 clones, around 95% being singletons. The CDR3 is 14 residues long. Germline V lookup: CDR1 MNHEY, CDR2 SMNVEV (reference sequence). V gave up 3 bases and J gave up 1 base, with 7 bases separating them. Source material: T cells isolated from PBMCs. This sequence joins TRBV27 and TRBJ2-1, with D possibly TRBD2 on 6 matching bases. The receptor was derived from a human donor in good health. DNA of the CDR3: TGTGCCAGCAGTTTCGGGGGTTCCTACAATGAGCAGTTCTTC. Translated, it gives CASSFGGSYNEQFF.